Presented here are 4 T cell receptor beta chains from one specimen sequenced in a study of technical replicates of blood from several donors. The data were produced by immunoSEQ multiplex PCR, yet TCRdb's version contains in-frame clones alone and is incomplete. Of tens of thousands of clones in the sample, roughly 94% are singletons; the top ten hold approximately 0.25%. The sequenced sample was T cells isolated from PBMCs. The receptors originated from a human donor in good health.

In its sample, this clone was seen a few times. The V and J genes are TRBV29-1 and TRBJ1-1; D ambiguous. V lost 3 bases to trimming and J lost 1 base, with 6 bases between them. CDR1 and CDR2 from the germline V gene are SQVTM and ANQGSEA. The CDR3 consists of 12 residues. The CDR3 DNA sequence: TGCAGCGTTGAGCCAGGGAACACTGAAGCTTTCTTT. As protein: CSVEPGNTEAFF.

The J gene is TRBJ2-4, the V gene TRBV27; the D gene is possibly TRBD2 (6 bases). V lost 2 bases and J 0 bases, leaving 14 bases between the germline ends. The CDR3 runs to 17 residues. Germline V CDR1 and CDR2: MNHEY, SMNVEV (reference sequence). The CDR3 DNA follows: TGTGCCAGCAGTTTAGACGGGAGCGGGCCAGCCAAAAACATTCAGTACTTC. Residues: CASSLDGSGPAKNIQYF.

This chain joins TRBV7-2 and TRBJ2-7; 9 bases fit TRBD2. CDR1 is SGHTA, CDR2 FQGNSA, per germline. J lost 5 bases, V lost 6 bases, and 11 bases had no gene match. The CDR3 runs to 15 residues. CDR3 loop: CASSPWVSGSNEQYF. The DNA of the CDR3 is TGTGCCAGCAGTCCCTGGGTTAGCGGGAGTAACGAGCAGTACTTC.

This clone was picked up a small number of times. The chain couples TRBV7-9 to TRBJ1-4; TRBD1 matches at 11 bases. The CDR3 runs to 14 residues. From germline, CDR1 is SEHNR and CDR2 FQNEAQ (reference sequence). Losses at the gene ends were 7 bases for V and 7 bases for J; bases not matched to a gene: 5. The CDR3 here is CASIGQGALEKLFF. DNA for the CDR3: TGTGCCAGCATCGGACAGGGGGCTCTTGAAAAACTGTTTTTT. Based on the CDR3 plus reference TRBV7-9 and TRBJ1-4, the full variable domain is DTGVSQNPRHKITKRGQNVTFRCDPISEHNRLYWYRQTLGQGPEFLTYFQNEAQLEKSRLLSDRFSAERPKGSFSTLEIQRTEQGDSAMYLCASIGQGALEKLFFGSGTQLSVL.